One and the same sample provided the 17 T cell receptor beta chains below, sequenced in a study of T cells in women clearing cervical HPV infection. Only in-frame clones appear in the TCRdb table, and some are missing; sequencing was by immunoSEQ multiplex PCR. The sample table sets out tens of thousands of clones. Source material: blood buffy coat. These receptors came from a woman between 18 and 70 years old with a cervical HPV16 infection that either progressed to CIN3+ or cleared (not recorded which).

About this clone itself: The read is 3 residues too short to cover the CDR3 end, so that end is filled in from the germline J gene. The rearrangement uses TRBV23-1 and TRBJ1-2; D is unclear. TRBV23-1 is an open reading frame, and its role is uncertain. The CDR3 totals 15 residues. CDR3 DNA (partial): TGCGCCAGCAGTCAATCGAGCGGGTCGCCCTACGAC. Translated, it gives CASSQSSGSPYD. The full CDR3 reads CASSQSSGSPYDYTF.

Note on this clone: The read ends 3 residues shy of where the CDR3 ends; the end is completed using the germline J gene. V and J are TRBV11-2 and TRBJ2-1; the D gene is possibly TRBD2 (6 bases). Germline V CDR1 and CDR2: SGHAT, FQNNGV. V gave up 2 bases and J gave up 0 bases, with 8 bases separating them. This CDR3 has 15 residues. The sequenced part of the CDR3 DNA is TGTGCCAGCAGCTTATCAGCGGGCTCCTACAATGAG. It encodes CASSLSAGSYNE. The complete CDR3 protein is CASSLSAGSYNEQFF. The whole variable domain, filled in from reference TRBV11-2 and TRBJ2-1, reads EAGVAQSPRYKIIEKRQSVAFWCNPISGHATLYWYQQILGQGPKLLIQFQNNGVVDDSQLPKDRFSAERLKGVDSTLKIQPAKLEDSAVYLCASSLSAGSYNEQFFGPGTRLTVL.

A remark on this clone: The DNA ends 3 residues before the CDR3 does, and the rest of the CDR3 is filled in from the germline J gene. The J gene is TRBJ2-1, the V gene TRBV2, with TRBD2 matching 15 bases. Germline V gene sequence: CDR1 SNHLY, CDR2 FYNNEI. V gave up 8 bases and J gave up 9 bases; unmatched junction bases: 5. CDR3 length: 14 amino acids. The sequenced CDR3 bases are TGTGCCAGCTTAGGACTAGCGGGAGGGGGTGAG. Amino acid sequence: CASLGLAGGGE. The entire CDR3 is CASLGLAGGGEQFF.

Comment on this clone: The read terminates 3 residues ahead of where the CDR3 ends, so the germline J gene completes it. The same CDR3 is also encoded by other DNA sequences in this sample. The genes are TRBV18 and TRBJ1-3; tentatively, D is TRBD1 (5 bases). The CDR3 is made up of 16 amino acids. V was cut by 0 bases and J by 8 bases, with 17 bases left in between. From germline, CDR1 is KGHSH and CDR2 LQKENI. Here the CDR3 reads CASSPPGAVSIDTIYF. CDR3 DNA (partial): TGTGCCAGCTCACCACCAGGGGCGGTCAGTATTGACACC.

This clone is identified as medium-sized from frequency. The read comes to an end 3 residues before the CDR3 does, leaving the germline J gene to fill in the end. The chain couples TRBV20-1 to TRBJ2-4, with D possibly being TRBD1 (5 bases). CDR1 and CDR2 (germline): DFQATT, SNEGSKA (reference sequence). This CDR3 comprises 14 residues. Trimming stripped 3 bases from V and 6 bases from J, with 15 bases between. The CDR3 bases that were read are TGCAGTGCTAGCCCCCCGGACACGGGAAACATT. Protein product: CSASPPDTGNI. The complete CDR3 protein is CSASPPDTGNIQYF.

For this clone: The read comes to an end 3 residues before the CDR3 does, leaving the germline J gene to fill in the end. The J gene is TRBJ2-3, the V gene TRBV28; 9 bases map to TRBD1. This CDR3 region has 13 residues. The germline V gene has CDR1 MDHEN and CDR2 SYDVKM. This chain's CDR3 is CASSIIQGAAQYF. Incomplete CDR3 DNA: TGTGCCAGCAGTATAATACAGGGGGCGGCG.

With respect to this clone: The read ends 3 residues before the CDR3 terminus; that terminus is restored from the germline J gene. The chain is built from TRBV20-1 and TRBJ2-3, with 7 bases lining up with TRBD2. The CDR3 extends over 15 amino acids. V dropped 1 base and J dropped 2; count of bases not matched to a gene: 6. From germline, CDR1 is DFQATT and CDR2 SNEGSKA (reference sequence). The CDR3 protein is CSARATSNPTDTQYF. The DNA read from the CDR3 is TGCAGTGCTAGAGCGACTAGCAATCCCACAGATACG.

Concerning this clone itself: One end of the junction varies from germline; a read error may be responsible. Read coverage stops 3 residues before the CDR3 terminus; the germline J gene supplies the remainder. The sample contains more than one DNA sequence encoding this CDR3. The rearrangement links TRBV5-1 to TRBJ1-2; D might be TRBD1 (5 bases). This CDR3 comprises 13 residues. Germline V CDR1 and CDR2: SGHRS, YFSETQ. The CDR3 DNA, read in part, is TGCGCCAGCAGCTTCAGGGTTTCAGATGGA. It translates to CASSFRVSDG. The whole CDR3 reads CASSFRVSDGYTF. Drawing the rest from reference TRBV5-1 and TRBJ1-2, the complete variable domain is KAGVTQTPRYLIKTRGQQVTLSCSPISGHRSVSWYQQTPGQGLQFLFEYFSETQRNKGNFPGRFSGRQFSNSRSEMNVSTLELGDSALYLCASSFRVSDGYTFGSGTRLTVV.

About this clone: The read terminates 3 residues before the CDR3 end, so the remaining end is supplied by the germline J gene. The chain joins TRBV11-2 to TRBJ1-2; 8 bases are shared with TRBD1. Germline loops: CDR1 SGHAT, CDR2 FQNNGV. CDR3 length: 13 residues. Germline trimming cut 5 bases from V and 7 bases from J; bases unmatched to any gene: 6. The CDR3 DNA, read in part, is TGTGCCAGCAGCCTAACCGACAGGGGTGGC. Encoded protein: CASSLTDRGG. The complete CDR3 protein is CASSLTDRGGYTF.

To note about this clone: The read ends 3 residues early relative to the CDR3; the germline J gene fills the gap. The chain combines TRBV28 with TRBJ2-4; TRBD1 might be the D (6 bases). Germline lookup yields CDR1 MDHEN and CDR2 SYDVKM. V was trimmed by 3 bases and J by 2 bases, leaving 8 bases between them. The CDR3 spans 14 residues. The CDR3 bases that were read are TGTGCCAGCAGTTTGGGGGCCACCAAAAACATT. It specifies CASSLGATKNI. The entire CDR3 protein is CASSLGATKNIQYF.

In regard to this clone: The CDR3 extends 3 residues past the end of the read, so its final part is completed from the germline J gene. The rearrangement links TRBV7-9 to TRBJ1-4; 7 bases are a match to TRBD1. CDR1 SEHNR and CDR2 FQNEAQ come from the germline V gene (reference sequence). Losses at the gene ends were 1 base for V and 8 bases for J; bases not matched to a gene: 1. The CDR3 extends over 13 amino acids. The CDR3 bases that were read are TGTGCCAGCAGCTTAGGGGGACAGGAAAAA. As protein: CASSLGGQEK. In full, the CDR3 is CASSLGGQEKLFF.

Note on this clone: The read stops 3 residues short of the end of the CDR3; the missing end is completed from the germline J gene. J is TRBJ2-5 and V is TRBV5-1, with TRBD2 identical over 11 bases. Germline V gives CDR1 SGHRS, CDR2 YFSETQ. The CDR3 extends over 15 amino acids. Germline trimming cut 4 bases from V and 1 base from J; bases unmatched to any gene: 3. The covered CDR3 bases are TGCGCCAGCAGCACCGGGACTAGCGGCCAAGAGACC. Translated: CASSTGTSGQET. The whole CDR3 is CASSTGTSGQETQYF. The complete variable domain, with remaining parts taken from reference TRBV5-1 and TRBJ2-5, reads KAGVTQTPRYLIKTRGQQVTLSCSPISGHRSVSWYQQTPGQGLQFLFEYFSETQRNKGNFPGRFSGRQFSNSRSEMNVSTLELGDSALYLCASSTGTSGQETQYFGPGTRLLVL.

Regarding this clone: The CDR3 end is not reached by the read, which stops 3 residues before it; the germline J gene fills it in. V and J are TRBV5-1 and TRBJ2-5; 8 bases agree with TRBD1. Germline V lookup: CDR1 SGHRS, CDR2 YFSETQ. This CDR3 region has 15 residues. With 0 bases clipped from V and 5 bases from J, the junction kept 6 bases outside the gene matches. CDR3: CASSLGQGASETQYF. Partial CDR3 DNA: TGCGCCAGCAGCTTGGGTCAGGGGGCAAGTGAGACC.

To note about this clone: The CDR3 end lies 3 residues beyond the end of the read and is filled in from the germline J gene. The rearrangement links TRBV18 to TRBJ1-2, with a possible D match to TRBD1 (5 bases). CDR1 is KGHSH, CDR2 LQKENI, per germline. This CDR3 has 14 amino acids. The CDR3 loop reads CASSRSGRDYDYTF. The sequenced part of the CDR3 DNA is TGTGCCAGCTCACGGTCCGGACGGGACTACGAC.

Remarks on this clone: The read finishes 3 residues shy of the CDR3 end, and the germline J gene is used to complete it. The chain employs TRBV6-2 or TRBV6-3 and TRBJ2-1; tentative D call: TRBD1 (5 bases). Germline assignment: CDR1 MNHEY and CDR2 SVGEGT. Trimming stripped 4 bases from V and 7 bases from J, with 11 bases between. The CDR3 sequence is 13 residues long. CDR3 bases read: TGTGCCAGCAGTTTCATAGACAGAAATGAG. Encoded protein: CASSFIDRNE. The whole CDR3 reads CASSFIDRNEQFF.

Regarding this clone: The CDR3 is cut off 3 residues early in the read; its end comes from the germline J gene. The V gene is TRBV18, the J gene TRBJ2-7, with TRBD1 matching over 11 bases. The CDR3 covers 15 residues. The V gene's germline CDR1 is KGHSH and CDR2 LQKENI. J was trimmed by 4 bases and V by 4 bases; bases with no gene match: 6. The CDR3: CASSLKGQGVYEQYF. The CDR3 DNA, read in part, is TGTGCCAGCTCACTCAAGGGACAGGGGGTTTACGAG.

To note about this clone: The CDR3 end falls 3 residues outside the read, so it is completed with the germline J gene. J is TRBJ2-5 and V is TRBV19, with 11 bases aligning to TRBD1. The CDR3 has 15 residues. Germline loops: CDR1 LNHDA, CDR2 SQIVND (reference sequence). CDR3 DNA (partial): TGTGCCAGTAGTAAGGGACAGGGGGGAACCGGTACC. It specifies CASSKGQGGTGT. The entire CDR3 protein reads CASSKGQGGTGTQYF.